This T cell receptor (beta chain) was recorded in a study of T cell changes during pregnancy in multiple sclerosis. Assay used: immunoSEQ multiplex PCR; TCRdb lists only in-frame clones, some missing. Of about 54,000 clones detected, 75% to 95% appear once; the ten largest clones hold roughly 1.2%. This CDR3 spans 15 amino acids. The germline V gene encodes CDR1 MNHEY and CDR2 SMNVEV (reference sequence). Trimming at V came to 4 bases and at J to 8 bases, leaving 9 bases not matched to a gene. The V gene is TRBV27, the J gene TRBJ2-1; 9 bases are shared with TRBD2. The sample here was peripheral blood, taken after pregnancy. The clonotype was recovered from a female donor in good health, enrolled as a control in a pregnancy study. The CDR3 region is CASSSGTSPGYEQFF. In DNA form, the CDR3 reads TGTGCCAGCAGTTCCGGGACTAGCCCAGGATATGAGCAGTTCTTC.